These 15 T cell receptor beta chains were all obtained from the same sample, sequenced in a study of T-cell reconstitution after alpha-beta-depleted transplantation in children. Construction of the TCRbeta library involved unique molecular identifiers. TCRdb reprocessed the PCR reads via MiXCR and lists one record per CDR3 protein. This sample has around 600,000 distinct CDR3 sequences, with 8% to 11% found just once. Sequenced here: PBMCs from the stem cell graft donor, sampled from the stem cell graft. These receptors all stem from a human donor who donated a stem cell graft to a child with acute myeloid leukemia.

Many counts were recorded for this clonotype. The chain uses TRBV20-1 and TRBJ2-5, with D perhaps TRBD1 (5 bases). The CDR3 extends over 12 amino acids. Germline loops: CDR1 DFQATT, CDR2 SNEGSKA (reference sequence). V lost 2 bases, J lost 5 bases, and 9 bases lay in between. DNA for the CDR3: TGCAGTGCTAGACCGAAGGGGGAGACCCAGTACTTC. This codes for CSARPKGETQYF.

In nucleotides, the CDR3 is TGTGCCAGCAGTTCGACAGGGGCGACTCAGTCAACCCAGTACTTC. This gives the protein CASSSTGATQSTQYF. The rearrangement links TRBV6-5 to TRBJ2-5, with TRBD1 matching over 8 bases. The CDR3 runs to 15 residues. The germline gives CDR1 MNHEY, CDR2 SVGAGI. The junction had 12 bases not matched to a gene; V was cut back by 4 bases and J by 8 bases.

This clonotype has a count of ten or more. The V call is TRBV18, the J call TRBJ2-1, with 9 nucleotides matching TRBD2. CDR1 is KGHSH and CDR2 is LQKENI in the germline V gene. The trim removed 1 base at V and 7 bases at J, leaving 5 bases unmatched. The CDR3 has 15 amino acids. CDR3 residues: CASSPLAGVLNEQFF. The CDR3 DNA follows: TGTGCCAGCTCACCACTAGCGGGAGTGTTGAATGAGCAGTTCTTC.

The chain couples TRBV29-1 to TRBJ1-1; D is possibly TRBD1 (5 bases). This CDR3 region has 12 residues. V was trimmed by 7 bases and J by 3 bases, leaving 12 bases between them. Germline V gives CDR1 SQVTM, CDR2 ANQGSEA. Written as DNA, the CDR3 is TGCAGCGGTTTCAAAGGGGACACTGAAGCTTTCTTT. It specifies CSGFKGDTEAFF.

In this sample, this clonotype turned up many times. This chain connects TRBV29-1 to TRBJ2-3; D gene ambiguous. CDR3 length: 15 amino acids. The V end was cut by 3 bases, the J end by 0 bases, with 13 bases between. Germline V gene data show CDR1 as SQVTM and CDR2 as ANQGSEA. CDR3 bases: TGCAGCGTTGACTTCGTTGGGGTGAGCACAGATACGCAGTATTTT. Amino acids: CSVDFVGVSTDTQYF.

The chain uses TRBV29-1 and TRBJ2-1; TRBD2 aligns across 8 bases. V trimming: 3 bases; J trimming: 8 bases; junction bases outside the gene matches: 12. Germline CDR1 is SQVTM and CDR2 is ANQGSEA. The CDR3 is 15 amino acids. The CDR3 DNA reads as TGCAGCGTTGAGGGTGCGGGAGGAACATTGGATGAGCAGTTCTTC. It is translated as CSVEGAGGTLDEQFF.

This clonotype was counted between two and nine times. Here the CDR3 DNA reads TGTGCCAGCAGCGTAGGGACACGGGGAGCCCTGAACACTGAAGCTTTCTTT. It yields the protein CASSVGTRGALNTEAFF. This sequence joins TRBV9 and TRBJ1-1, with D maybe TRBD1 (5 bases). There are 17 residues in the CDR3. Trimming removed 0 bases at V and 0 bases at J, with 15 bases between. Germline V CDR1 and CDR2: SGDLS, YYNGEE.

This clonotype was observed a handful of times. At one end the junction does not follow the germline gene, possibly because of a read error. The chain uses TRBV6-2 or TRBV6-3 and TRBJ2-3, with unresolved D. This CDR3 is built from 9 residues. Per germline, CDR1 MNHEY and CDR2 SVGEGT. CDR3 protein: CASTDAQYF. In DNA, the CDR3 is TGTGCCAGCACAGATGCGCAGTATTTT.

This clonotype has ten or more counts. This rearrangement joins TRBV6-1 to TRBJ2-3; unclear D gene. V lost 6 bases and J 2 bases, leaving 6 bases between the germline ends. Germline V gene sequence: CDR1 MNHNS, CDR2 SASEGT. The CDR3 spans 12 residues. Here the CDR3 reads CASRGNTDTQYF. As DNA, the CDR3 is TGTGCCAGCAGGGGGAACACAGATACGCAGTATTTT.

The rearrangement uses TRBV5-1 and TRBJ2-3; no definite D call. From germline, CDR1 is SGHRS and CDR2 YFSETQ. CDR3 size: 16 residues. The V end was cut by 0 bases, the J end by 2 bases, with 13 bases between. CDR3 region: CASSLDLRVSTDTQYF. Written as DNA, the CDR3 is TGCGCCAGCAGCTTGGATCTGAGAGTTTCCACAGATACGCAGTATTTT.

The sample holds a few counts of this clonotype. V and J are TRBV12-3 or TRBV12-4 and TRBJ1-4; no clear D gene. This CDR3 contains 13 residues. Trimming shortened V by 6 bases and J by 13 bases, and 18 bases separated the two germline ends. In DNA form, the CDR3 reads TGTGCCAGCAGAGCCGTTTCCCGGACCGGACTGTTTTTT. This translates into CASRAVSRTGLFF.

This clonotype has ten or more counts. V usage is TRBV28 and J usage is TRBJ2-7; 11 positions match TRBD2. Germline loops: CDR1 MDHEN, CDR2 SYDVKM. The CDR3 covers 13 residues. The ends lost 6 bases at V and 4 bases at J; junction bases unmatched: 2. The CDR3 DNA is TGTGCCAGCAGGGGACTAGCGGAATACGAGCAGTACTTC. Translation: CASRGLAEYEQYF.

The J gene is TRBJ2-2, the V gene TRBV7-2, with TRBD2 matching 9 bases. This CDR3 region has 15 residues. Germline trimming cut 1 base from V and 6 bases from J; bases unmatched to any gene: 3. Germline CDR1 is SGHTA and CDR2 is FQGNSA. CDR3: CASSLGGRAAGELFF. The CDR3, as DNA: TGTGCCAGCAGCTTAGGCGGGAGGGCCGCCGGGGAGCTGTTTTTT.

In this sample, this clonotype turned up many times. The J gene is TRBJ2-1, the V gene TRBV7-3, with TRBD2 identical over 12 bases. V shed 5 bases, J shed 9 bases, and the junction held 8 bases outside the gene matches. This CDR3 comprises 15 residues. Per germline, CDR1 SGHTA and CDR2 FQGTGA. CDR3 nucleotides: TGTGCCAGCAGCCCCCGGACTAGCGGGGACGCTGAGCAGTTCTTC. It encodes CASSPRTSGDAEQFF.

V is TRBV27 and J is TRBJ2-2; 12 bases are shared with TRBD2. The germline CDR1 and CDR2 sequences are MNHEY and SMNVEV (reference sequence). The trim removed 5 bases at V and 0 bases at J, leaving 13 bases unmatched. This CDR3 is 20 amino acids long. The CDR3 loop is CASSPLTSGSSGANTGELFF. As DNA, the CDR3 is TGTGCCAGCAGTCCCCTGACTAGCGGGAGTAGTGGCGCGAACACCGGGGAGCTGTTTTTT.